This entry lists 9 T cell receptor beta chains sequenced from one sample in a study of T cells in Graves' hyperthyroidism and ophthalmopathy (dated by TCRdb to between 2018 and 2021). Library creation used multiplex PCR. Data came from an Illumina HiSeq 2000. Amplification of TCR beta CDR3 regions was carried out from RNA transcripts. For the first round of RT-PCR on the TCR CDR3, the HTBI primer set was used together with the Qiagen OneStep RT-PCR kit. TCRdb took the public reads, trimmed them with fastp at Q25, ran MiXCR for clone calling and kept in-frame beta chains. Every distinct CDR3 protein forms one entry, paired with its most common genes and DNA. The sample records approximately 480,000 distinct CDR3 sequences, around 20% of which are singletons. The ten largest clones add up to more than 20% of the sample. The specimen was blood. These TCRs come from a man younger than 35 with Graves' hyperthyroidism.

CDR3: CASRYQGGAQETQYF. For the CDR3, the DNA is TGTGCCAGCAGGTACCAGGGGGGCGCTCAAGAGACCCAGTACTTC. This chain connects TRBV2 to TRBJ2-5, with a tentative D call TRBD1 (7 bases). Germline V gene lookup returns CDR1 SNHLY and CDR2 FYNNEI. Trimming removed 6 bases at V and 2 bases at J, with 16 bases between. The CDR3 has 15 amino acids.

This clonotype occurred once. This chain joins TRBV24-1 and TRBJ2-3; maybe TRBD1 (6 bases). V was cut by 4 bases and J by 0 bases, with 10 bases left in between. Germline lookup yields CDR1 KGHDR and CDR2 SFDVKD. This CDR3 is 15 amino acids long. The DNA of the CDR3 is TGTGCCACCAGTGAAGTAACAGGGAGCACAGATACGCAGTATTTT. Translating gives CATSEVTGSTDTQYF.

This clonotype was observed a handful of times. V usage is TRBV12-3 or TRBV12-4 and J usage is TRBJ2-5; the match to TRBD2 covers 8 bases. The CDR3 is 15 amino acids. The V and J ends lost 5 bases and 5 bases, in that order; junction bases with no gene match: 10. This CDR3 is CASSRRGGLGETQYF. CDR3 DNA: TGTGCCAGCAGTCGACGGGGGGGGCTAGGGGAGACCCAGTACTTC.

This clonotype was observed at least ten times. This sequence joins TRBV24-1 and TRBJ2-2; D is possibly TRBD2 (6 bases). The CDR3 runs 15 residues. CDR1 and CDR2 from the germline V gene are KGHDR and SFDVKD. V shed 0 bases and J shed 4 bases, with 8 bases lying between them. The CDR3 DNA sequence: TGTGCCACCAGTGATTTGCCCGGGAGCACCGGGGAGCTGTTTTTT. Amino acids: CATSDLPGSTGELFF.

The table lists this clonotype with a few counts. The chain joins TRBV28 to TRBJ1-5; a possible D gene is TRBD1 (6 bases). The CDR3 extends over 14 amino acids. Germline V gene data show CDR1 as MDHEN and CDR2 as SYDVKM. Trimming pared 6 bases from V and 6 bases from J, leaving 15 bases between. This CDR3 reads CASSVRGRGQPQHF. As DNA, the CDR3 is TGTGCCAGCAGCGTCAGGGGAAGGGGTCAGCCCCAGCATTTT.

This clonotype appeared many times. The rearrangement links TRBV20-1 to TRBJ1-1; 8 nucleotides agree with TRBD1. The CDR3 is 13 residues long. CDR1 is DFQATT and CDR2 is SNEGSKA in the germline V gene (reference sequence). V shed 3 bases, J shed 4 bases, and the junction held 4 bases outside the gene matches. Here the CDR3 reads CSARIDRGTEAFF. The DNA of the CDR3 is TGCAGTGCTAGGATCGACAGGGGCACTGAAGCTTTCTTT.

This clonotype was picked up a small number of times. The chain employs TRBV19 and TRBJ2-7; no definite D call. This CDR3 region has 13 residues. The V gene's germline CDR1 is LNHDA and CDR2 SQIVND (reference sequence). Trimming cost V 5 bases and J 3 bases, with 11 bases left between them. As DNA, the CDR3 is TGTGCCAGTAGTTCCCCCCAGAACTACGAGCAGTACTTC. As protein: CASSSPQNYEQYF. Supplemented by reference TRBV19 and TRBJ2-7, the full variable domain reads DGGITQSPKYLFRKEGQNVTLSCEQNLNHDAMYWYRQDPGQGLRLIYYSQIVNDFQKGDIAEGYSVSREKKESFPLTVTSAQKNPTAFYLCASSSPQNYEQYFGPGTRLTVT.

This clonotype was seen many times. Here the CDR3 reads CASSLRGRPYEQYF. The CDR3 DNA is TGTGCCAGCAGTTTAAGAGGCAGGCCCTACGAGCAGTACTTC. The V gene is TRBV28, the J gene TRBJ2-7, with no clear D. Germline CDR1 MDHEN, CDR2 SYDVKM. V was cut by 2 bases and J by 2 bases, with 10 bases left in between. The CDR3 length is 14 residues.

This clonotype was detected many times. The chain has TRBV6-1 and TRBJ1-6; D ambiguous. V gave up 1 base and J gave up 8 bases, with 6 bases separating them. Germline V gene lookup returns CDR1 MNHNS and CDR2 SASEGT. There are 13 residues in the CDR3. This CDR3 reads CASSEDPDSPLHF. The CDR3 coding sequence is TGTGCCAGCAGTGAAGATCCAGATTCACCCCTCCACTTT.